Below are 11 T cell receptor beta chains sequenced from a single sample in a study of PD-1 blockade in classical Hodgkin lymphoma. Assay used: immunoSEQ multiplex PCR; TCRdb lists only in-frame clones, some missing. The repertoire includes 20,000 to 30,000 clones, 69% of them detected once, and 2.5% to 3.5% sits in the top ten. Each patient experienced a relapse that followed autologous stem cell transplantation, and brentuximab vedotin exposure varied. Source: peripheral blood mononuclear cells (PBMCs), taken at baseline. The origin of the receptors is a human donor with classical Hodgkin lymphoma.

DNA of the CDR3: TGTGCCAGCAGCGGCGACAGGGTCAATGAGCAGTTCTTC. The encoded protein is CASSGDRVNEQFF. V and J are TRBV2 and TRBJ2-1; 7 nucleotides align to TRBD1. The ends lost 6 bases at V and 6 bases at J; junction bases unmatched: 5. Germline V gene sequence: CDR1 SNHLY, CDR2 FYNNEI. This CDR3 spans 13 amino acids.

V usage is TRBV6-1 and J usage is TRBJ1-4, with 12 positions matching TRBD1. Germline CDR1 reads MNHNS; CDR2 reads SASEGT. The length of the CDR3 is 15 residues. V dropped 7 bases and J dropped 7; count of bases not matched to a gene: 7. The CDR3 nucleotides are TGTGCCAGCACCCCCGGGACAGGGGGCTTTGAAAAACTGTTTTTT. Translating it yields CASTPGTGGFEKLFF.

In its sample, this clone was seen a few times. The chain carries TRBV2 and TRBJ1-1; D ambiguous. This CDR3 spans 11 amino acids. Germline CDR1 is SNHLY and CDR2 is FYNNEI. V was shortened by 7 bases and J by 1 base, with 4 bases between the two germline ends. The CDR3 coding sequence is TGTGCCAGCACAGAGAACACTGAAGCTTTCTTT. Encoded protein: CASTENTEAFF.

This sequence joins TRBV4-2 and TRBJ1-6; D may be TRBD1 (6 bases). CDR1 is LGHNA and CDR2 is YNFKEQ in the germline V gene. The CDR3 has 15 amino acids. V lost 0 bases, J lost 7 bases, and 10 bases lay in between. CDR3 amino acids: CASSQEVGGNSPLHF. The CDR3 nucleotides read TGTGCCAGCAGCCAAGAGGTTGGGGGCAATTCACCCCTCCACTTT.

The chain is built from TRBV7-6 and TRBJ2-1; D possibly corresponds to TRBD2 (5 bases). This CDR3 is 16 amino acids long. Germline assignment: CDR1 SGHVS and CDR2 FNYEAQ. Trimming took off 6 bases at V and 5 bases at J, with 20 bases between the two ends. The CDR3 region has the DNA TGTGCCAGCAGTCTTCCGGACTCTAACCTCCACAATGAGCAGTTCTTC. This gives the protein CASSLPDSNLHNEQFF.

V usage is TRBV29-1 and J usage is TRBJ1-1, with TRBD1 as a possible D gene (6 bases). CDR3 length: 15 residues. CDR1 SQVTM and CDR2 ANQGSEA come from the germline V gene. The V end was cut by 3 bases, the J end by 2 bases, with 16 bases between. The CDR3, as DNA: TGCAGCGTTGATAACCCGGGGGGGGCTAACACTGAAGCTTTCTTT. It codes for CSVDNPGGANTEAFF.

The chain carries TRBV5-4 and TRBJ1-1; D is ambiguous. The CDR3 contains 14 residues. From germline, CDR1 is SGHNT and CDR2 YYREEE (reference sequence). V was clipped by 6 bases and J by 0 bases, with 12 bases between them. The CDR3 DNA sequence: TGTGCCAGCACCGAAGGCAGGATGAACACTGAAGCTTTCTTT. This sequence encodes CASTEGRMNTEAFF.

This chain connects TRBV6-6 to TRBJ2-7; possible D gene TRBD1, 6 bases. V was cut by 0 bases and J by 7 bases, with 16 bases left in between. The CDR3 is 15 amino acids. In germline, CDR1 is MNHNY, CDR2 SVGAGI (reference sequence). The chain's CDR3 is CASSYSQTGLREQYF. CDR3 sequence (DNA): TGTGCCAGCAGTTACTCCCAGACAGGACTTCGGGAGCAGTACTTC.

The chain employs TRBV19 and TRBJ1-1, with D possibly TRBD1 on 5 matching bases. Germline V gene lookup returns CDR1 LNHDA and CDR2 SQIVND (reference sequence). V lost 1 base, J lost 7 bases, and 10 bases lay in between. The CDR3 is 13 residues long. The CDR3 coding sequence is TGTGCCAGTAGTATAGGAACAGGTGTTGAAGCTTTCTTT. Encoded protein: CASSIGTGVEAFF.

This chain connects TRBV6-1 to TRBJ1-2; no firm D call. The CDR3 contains 12 residues. The V end was cut by 7 bases, the J end by 1 base, with 7 bases between. Germline V lookup: CDR1 MNHNS, CDR2 SASEGT. The CDR3 sequence is CASTRVNYGYTF. The CDR3 DNA sequence: TGTGCCAGCACGAGGGTTAACTATGGCTACACCTTC.

This clone turned up a few times. The chain recombines TRBV4-1 with TRBJ2-7, with a weak D call TRBD2 (6 bases). CDR3 length: 15 amino acids. V dropped 4 bases and J dropped 3 bases, with 16 bases sitting between them. CDR1 is MGHRA, CDR2 YSYEKL, per germline. The CDR3 DNA is TGCGCCAGCAGCCCGATTGGGGGGACCCACTACGAGCAGTACTTC. Protein: CASSPIGGTHYEQYF.